The entry that follows covers one TCR beta chain sequence. What it binds is unknown. The sample originates from a study of cytotoxic CD8 clonotypes in ibrutinib-treated CLL. Findings and limits, study-wide: Patients with sustained remission and those progressing were sampled at differing times. Measured clonality at baseline was greater than in age-matched healthy donors and tracked with circulating CD8+ T-cell counts. The clonality rise at ibrutinib response reflected private clonotype expansion.

Sequenced by immunoSEQ multiplex PCR; TCRdb stores in-frame clones only, minus some. The repertoire has 250,000 to 350,000 clones, roughly three quarters of them found once; the top ten carry around 5.1%. This receptor was obtained from a human donor with chronic lymphocytic leukemia. Source: PBMCs, taken at disease progression, from a patient treated with ibrutinib.

The CDR3 protein is CASSFGQGLLTNEKLFF. The CDR3, as DNA: TGTGCCAGCAGTTTCGGACAGGGCCTACTAACTAATGAAAAACTGTTTTTT. V gene TRBV28 combines with J gene TRBJ1-4; 8 nucleotides match TRBD1. The V segment lost 3 bases and the J segment 1 base; nucleotides outside the gene matches: 7. The V gene's germline CDR1 is MDHEN and CDR2 SYDVKM. The CDR3 contains 17 residues.